This note documents a single T cell receptor (beta chain) sequence. This clonotype turned up a few times. Its antigen is not yet known. Base qualities are not at hand, and no much larger clone is one base apart. Library method: 5' RACE. The sequencing machine was a NextSeq 500. The TCR library protocol attached unique molecular identifiers to individual cDNA molecules to correct for sequencing error and PCR bias. Both TCR alpha and beta chains were sequenced, and tight co-correlation was observed between alpha and beta sequence abundances in each sample. In the source study's methods: Decombinator V4 was used to annotate the V gene, J gene and CDR3 of the TCR sequences. TCRs were defined as expanded if a significant change between any two time points was detected under a Poisson model with p below 0.0001. TCR abundances were normalised to the total number of TCRs sequenced per sample and were expressed as counts per million. MAIT TCRs were defined by TRAV1-2 paired with TRAJ12, TRAJ20 or TRAJ33, and iNKT TCRs by TRAV10 paired with TRAJ18. VDJdb, accessed 1 November 2021, was searched for CMV, EBV and SARS-CoV-2 annotated TCRs, excluding TCRs annotated for multiple antigens. Starting from the raw public reads, TCRdb applied fastp trimming at Q25, assembled clones with MiXCR and retained in-frame beta chains. Rows are unified per CDR3 protein, each entry keeping the most common DNA and genes. The V and J calls come from TCRdb's annotation, not from the publication. This sample has 75,000 to 90,000 distinct CDR3 sequences in its table, and under 15% of those were observed once. Around 5.8% of the sample is taken by the ten largest.

The data are from a study of early T cells in non-severe SARS-CoV-2 infection (dated by TCRdb to the early 2020s). Notes on the research overall: TCR sequencing used bulk RNA from unsorted whole blood, so alpha and beta chains could not be paired.

The CDR3 runs 19 amino acids, cysteine and phenylalanine included. Only the CDR3 part of the read is kept: 57 bases, read in frame from the first base. Between the V and J ends, shortened by 1 base and 8 bases respectively, the junction contains 28 bases. Based on the germline V gene, the CDR1 and CDR2 sequences are SGHRS and YFSETQ. The paper's findings and limits, for the study overall: Matching against VDJdb was skewed toward anti-spike CD8 responses, likely underestimated virus-specific expansions, and missed private and CD4 specificities.

This was a case-control study nested in a cohort of healthcare workers in London, UK, who had nasopharyngeal swab PCR tests and blood samples taken every week. Between 23 and 31 March 2020, the week of the UK lockdown, healthcare workers were enrolled and then followed up weekly for as long as 16 weeks. The source is an adult who was a healthcare worker with PCR-confirmed SARS-CoV-2 infection or an uninfected control (not recorded which). The V and J genes are TRBV5-1 and TRBJ2-1, with TRBD2 tentatively as D gene (5 bases match). What was sequenced was whole blood. The CDR3 reads as follows: CASSLSAGVLGTRVHEQFF. DNA sequence: TGCGCCAGCAGCTTGAGCGCAGGCGTCCTAGGTACTAGGGTCCATGAGCAGTTCTTC.